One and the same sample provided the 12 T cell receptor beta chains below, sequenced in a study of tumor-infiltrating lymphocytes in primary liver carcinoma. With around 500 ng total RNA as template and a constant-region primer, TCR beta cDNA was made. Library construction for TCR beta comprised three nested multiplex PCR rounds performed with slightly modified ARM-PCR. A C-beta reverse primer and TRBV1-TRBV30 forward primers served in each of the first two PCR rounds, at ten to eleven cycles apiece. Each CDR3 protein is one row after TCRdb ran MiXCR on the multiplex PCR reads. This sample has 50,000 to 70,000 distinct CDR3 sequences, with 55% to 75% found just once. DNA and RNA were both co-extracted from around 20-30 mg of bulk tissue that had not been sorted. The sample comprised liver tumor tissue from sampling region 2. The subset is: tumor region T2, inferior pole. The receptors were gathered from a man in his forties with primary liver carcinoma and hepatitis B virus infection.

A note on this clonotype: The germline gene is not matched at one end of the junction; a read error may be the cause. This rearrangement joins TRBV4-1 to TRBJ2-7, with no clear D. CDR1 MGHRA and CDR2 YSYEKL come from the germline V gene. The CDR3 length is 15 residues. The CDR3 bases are TGCACCAGCAGCCAAGATTCCCAGATGGGCTACGAGCAGTACTTC. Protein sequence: CTSSQDSQMGYEQYF.

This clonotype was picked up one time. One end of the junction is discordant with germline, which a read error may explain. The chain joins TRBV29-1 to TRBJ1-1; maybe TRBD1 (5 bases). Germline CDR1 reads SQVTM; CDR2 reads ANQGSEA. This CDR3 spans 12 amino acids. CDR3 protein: CCVRWGATKAFF. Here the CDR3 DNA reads TGCTGCGTTCGATGGGGCGCGACTAAAGCTTTCTTT.

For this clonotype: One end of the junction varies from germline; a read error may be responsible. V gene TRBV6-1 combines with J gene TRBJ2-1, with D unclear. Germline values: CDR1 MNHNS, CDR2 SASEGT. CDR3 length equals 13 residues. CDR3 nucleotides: TGTGCCAGCAATGAATTCTCGGACAATGAGCAGTTCTTC. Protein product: CASNEFSDNEQFF.

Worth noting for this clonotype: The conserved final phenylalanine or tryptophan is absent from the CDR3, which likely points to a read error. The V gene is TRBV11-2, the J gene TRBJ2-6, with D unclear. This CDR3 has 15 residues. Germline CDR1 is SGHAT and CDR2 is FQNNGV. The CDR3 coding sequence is TGTGCCACCCAGAGGCCGCGCTCTGGGGTCAACGTCCTGACTGTC. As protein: CATQRPRSGVNVLTV.

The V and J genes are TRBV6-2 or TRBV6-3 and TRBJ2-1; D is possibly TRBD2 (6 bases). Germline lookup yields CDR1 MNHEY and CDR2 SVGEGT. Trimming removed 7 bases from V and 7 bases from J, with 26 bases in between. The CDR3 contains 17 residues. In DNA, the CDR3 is TGTGCCAGCACGGGTGCGCGGGATGGCCTAAGGGGAAATGAGCAGTTCTTC. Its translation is CASTGARDGLRGNEQFF.

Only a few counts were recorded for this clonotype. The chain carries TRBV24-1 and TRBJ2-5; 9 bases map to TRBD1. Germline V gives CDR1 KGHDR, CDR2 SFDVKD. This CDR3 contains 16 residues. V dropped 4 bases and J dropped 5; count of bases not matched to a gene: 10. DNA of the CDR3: TGTGCCACCAGTGAGCCGGGACAGGGTGTATGGGAGACCCAGTACTTC. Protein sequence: CATSEPGQGVWETQYF.

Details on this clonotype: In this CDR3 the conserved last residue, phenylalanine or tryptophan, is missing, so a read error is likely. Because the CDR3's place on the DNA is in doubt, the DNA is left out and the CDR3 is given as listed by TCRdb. The CDR3 loop is CAITGGSLRDL. The chain couples TRBV10-3 to TRBJ2-3; the table's TRBD2 call for D was not verified on the DNA. Germline values: CDR1 ENHRY, CDR2 SYGVKD. The CDR3 numbers 11 amino acids, ends counted.

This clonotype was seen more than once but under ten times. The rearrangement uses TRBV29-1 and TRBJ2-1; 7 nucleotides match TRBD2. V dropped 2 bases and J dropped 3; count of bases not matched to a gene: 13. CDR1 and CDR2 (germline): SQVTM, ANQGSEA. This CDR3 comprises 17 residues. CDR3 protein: CSVERRGLAEIYNEQFF. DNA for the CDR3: TGCAGCGTTGAAAGGAGGGGCCTAGCGGAGATCTACAATGAGCAGTTCTTC.

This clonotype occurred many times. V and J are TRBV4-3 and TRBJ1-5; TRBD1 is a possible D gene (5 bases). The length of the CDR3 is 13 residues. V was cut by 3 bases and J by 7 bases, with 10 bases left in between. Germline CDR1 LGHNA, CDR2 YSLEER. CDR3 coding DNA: TGCGCCAGCAGCCAGTCCAGGGAGCAGCCCCAGCATTTT. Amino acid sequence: CASSQSREQPQHF.

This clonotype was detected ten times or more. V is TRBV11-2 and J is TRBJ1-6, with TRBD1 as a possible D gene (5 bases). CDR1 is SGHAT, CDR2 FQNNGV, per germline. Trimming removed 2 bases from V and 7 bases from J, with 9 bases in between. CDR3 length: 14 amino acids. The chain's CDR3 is CASSLHGANSPLHF. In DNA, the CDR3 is TGTGCCAGCAGCTTACATGGGGCGAATTCACCCCTCCACTTT.

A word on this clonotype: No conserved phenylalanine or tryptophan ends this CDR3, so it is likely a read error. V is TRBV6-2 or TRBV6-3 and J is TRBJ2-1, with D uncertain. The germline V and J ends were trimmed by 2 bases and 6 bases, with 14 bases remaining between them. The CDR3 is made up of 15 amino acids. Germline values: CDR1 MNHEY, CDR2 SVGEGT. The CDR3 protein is CASSYRSVFCNEQFL. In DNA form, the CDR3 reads TGTGCCAGCAGTTACAGGAGTGTGTTCTGCAATGAGCAGTTCCTC.

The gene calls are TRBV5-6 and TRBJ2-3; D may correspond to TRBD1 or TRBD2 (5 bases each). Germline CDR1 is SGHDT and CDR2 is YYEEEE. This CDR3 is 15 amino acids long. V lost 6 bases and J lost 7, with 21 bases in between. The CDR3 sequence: CASNTGQRTSNTQYF. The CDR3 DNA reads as TGTGCCAGCAACACGGGGCAAAGAACGTCAAATACGCAGTATTTT.